The 2 T cell receptor beta chains reported below all come from one sample, sequenced in a study of blood T cell repertoires in COVID-19. Here immunoSEQ multiplex PCR was the method, and the copy in TCRdb shows in-frame clones only, minus some. The data hold 200,000 to 300,000 clones, with around four fifths observed a single time. The sequencing sample was made of peripheral blood. These receptors came from a woman aged 55-69 years with active or convalescent COVID-19.

The chain joins TRBV7-9 to TRBJ1-4, with 7 bases matching TRBD1. CDR1 is SEHNR, CDR2 FQNEAQ, per germline (reference sequence). This CDR3 has 18 residues. V lost 5 bases to trimming and J lost 7 bases; unmatched junction nucleotides: 19. The CDR3 DNA is TGTGCCAGCAGCCGGGCCACTAAACAAGGGGGCTGGAGTGAAAAACTGTTTTTT. This gives the protein CASSRATKQGGWSEKLFF.

This chain links TRBV7-3 with TRBJ2-1; tentatively, D is TRBD1 (5 bases). V was trimmed by 6 bases and J by 7 bases, leaving 10 bases between them. Germline CDR1 reads SGHTA; CDR2 reads FQGTGA. CDR3 length: 12 amino acids. The CDR3 spells CASSEAGNEQFF. The CDR3 coding sequence is TGTGCCAGCAGTGAGGCAGGGAATGAGCAGTTCTTC.